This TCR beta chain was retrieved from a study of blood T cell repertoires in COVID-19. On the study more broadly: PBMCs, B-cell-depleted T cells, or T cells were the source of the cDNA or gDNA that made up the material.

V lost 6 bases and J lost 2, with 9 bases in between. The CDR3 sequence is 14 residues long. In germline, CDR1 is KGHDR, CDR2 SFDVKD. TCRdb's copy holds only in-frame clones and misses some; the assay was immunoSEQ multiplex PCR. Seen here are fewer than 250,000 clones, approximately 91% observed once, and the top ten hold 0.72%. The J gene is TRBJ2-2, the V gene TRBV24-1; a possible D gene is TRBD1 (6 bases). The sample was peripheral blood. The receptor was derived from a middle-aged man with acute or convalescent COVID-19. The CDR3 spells CATSQGTNTGELFF. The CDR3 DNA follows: TGTGCCACCAGTCAGGGGACCAACACCGGGGAGCTGTTTTTT.